This TCR beta chain was retrieved from a study of shared clonotypes between healthy human individuals. The study, taken as a whole, reports: Compared with clonotypes that all four donors shared, non-shared clonotypes had lower generation probabilities.

This clone was seen a few times. The antigen is not known. The same CDR3 is also encoded by other DNA sequences in this sample. Execution of the assay was at deep level. Sequencing used immunoSEQ multiplex PCR; TCRdb keeps in-frame clones, though not all of them. The sample gives about 2,500,000 clones, more than 90% of which show up once; over 0.12% is in the top ten. This CDR3 has 14 residues. Germline V gives CDR1 SGHRS, CDR2 YFSETQ. Trimming stripped 0 bases from V and 2 bases from J, with 9 bases between. The rearrangement uses TRBV5-1 and TRBJ2-7; D is perhaps TRBD1 (5 bases). Specimen: naive CD4+ T cells sorted from blood. As to subset: CD45RA+ positively selected. The receptor was derived from a man between 18 and 35 years old in good health. CDR3 loop: CASSLAAGPYEQYF. CDR3 nucleotide sequence: TGCGCCAGCAGCTTGGCGGCAGGGCCCTACGAGCAGTACTTC. Full variable domain (missing parts from reference TRBV5-1 and TRBJ2-7): KAGVTQTPRYLIKTRGQQVTLSCSPISGHRSVSWYQQTPGQGLQFLFEYFSETQRNKGNFPGRFSGRQFSNSRSEMNVSTLELGDSALYLCASSLAAGPYEQYFGPGTRLTVT.